These 26 T cell receptor beta chains were sequenced from one sample in a study of blood T cells in healthy people across ages. Combining a sample-barcoded 5' primer with a J-beta primer mix, a second PCR ran for 7 to 11 cycles. MiXCR, applied by TCRdb to the 5' RACE reads, yields one record per CDR3 protein. The table has 1.4 million to 1.5 million distinct CDR3 sequences, 42% seen once. What was sequenced was blood. Every receptor here comes from a young woman in good health.

The gene calls are TRBV21-1 and TRBJ2-3; the table assigns TRBD1, which was not confirmed against the DNA. TRBV21-1 is a pseudogene. The CDR3 sequence is 18 residues long. In DNA, the CDR3 is TGTGCCAGCAGCAAAGTGGGGGGGCAGGGGGCCTCCTTGAATACGCAGTATTTT. Amino acids: CASSKVGGQGASLNTQYF.

The table lists this clonotype with a few counts. V is TRBV7-9 and J is TRBJ1-2; D is uncertain. V gave up 1 base and J gave up 8 bases, with 11 bases separating them. Germline V gene lookup returns CDR1 SEHNR and CDR2 FQNEAQ (reference sequence). This CDR3 spans 13 amino acids. In DNA, the CDR3 is TGTGCCAGCAGCTTAGGGGCCCCAGGCGGCTACACCTTC. It translates to CASSLGAPGGYTF.

The gene calls are TRBV11-3 and TRBJ2-1; TRBD2 matches 7 bases. Germline V gives CDR1 SGHNT, CDR2 YENEEA. After removal of 5 bases from V and 5 bases from J, the junction contained 6 bases not matched to a gene. The CDR3 totals 14 residues. CDR3 nucleotide sequence: TGTGCCAGCAGCCGGGGGGTCCCCGACAATGAGCAGTTCTTC. Its protein product is CASSRGVPDNEQFF.

This clonotype was counted between two and nine times. The V call is TRBV3-1, the J call TRBJ2-5; D gene uncertain. V lost 2 bases, J lost 1 base, and 5 bases lay in between. CDR1 is LGHDT, CDR2 YNNKEL, per germline (reference sequence). This CDR3 region has 13 residues. The CDR3 bases are TGTGCCAGCAGCCAATGGGGCCAAGAGACCCAGTACTTC. Translation gives CASSQWGQETQYF.

This clonotype was detected ten times or more. The V call is TRBV9, the J call TRBJ2-3; 7 nucleotides agree with TRBD2. This CDR3 spans 14 amino acids. The V gene end was trimmed by 5 bases and the J gene end by 3 bases; junction bases not matched to a gene: 6. Looked up from germline, CDR1 is SGDLS and CDR2 is YYNGEE. The CDR3 sequence is CASSAGGGTDTQYF. In DNA, the CDR3 is TGTGCCAGCAGTGCGGGCGGGGGTACAGATACGCAGTATTTT. Combining the CDR3 with reference TRBV9 and TRBJ2-3 gives the whole variable domain DSGVTQTPKHLITATGQRVTLRCSPRSGDLSVYWYQQSLDQGLQFLIQYYNGEERAKGNILERFSAQQFPDLHSELNLSSLELGDSALYFCASSAGGGTDTQYFGPGTRLTVL.

This clonotype was recorded once. The V call is TRBV5-5, the J call TRBJ2-1; no clear D. V dropped 1 base and J dropped 0 bases, with 11 bases sitting between them. The CDR3 sequence is 16 residues long. The germline CDR1 and CDR2 sequences are SGHKS and YYEKEE (reference sequence). For the CDR3, the DNA is TGTGCCAGCAGCTTGCATGACTGGGACTCCTACAATGAGCAGTTCTTC. It specifies CASSLHDWDSYNEQFF.

Ten or more counts support this clonotype. The chain combines TRBV28 with TRBJ2-3; D is possibly TRBD1 or TRBD2 (6 bases each). The CDR3 sequence is 14 residues long. V was trimmed by 7 bases and J by 2 bases, leaving 13 bases between them. The germline V gene encodes CDR1 MDHEN and CDR2 SYDVKM. CDR3: CASIRGLPTDTQYF. The CDR3 coding sequence is TGTGCCAGCATCAGGGGACTTCCCACAGATACGCAGTATTTT.

The V call is TRBV7-9, the J call TRBJ2-5; possibly TRBD2 for D (7 bases). The length of the CDR3 is 14 residues. The V gene's germline CDR1 is SEHNR and CDR2 FQNEAQ (reference sequence). The V and J ends lost 0 bases and 11 bases respectively, with 16 bases between them. The CDR3 reads CASSLAGGANEQYF. CDR3 nucleotide sequence: TGTGCCAGCAGCTTAGCGGGGGGGGCCAATGAGCAGTACTTC.

The rearrangement uses TRBV7-2 and TRBJ2-7; the match to TRBD2 covers 8 bases. CDR1 SGHTA and CDR2 FQGNSA come from the germline V gene. After removal of 5 bases from V and 7 bases from J, the junction contained 16 bases not matched to a gene. There are 16 residues in the CDR3. The CDR3 here is CASSGRGLDIYNEQYF. The DNA for the CDR3 is TGTGCCAGCAGCGGACGGGGACTAGATATCTACAATGAGCAGTACTTC.

The CDR3 region has the DNA TGTGCCAGCAGCTCCGGTCCGGTAGGCAATCAGCCCCAGCATTTT. This codes for CASSSGPVGNQPQHF. The chain carries TRBV9 and TRBJ1-5; D is uncertain. The CDR3 contains 15 residues. Germline V lookup: CDR1 SGDLS, CDR2 YYNGEE. V was trimmed by 4 bases and J by 2 bases, leaving 13 bases between them.

The chain combines TRBV24-1 with TRBJ2-3, with D perhaps being TRBD1 or TRBD2 (6 bases each). The CDR3 consists of 16 residues. In germline, CDR1 is KGHDR, CDR2 SFDVKD. V gave up 3 bases and J gave up 2 bases, with 14 bases separating them. In nucleotides, the CDR3 is TGTGCCACCAGTGATCCTGGAGGGGGTGCCACAGATACGCAGTATTTT. Its protein is CATSDPGGGATDTQYF.

This clonotype was seen only a few times. J is TRBJ2-5 and V is TRBV7-6; D might be TRBD2 (5 bases). The closer fit of TRBJ2-7 to the DNA end suggests the J call may be wrong. This CDR3 has 13 amino acids. The germline gives CDR1 SGHVS, CDR2 FNYEAQ. This CDR3 is CASSGLDLYEQYF. The CDR3 bases are TGTGCCAGCAGCGGACTTGACCTTTACGAGCAGTACTTC.

The chain has TRBV15 and TRBJ2-7; D unresolved. Trimming took off 1 base at V and 0 bases at J, with 10 bases between the two ends. The CDR3 extends over 15 amino acids. Germline assignment: CDR1 LNHNV and CDR2 YYDKDF (reference sequence). CDR3 residues: CATSRAPVNSYEQYF. DNA of the CDR3: TGTGCCACCAGCAGAGCCCCAGTCAACTCCTACGAGCAGTACTTC.

The V call is TRBV5-1, the J call TRBJ1-4, with TRBD1 matching over 8 bases. Per germline, CDR1 SGHRS and CDR2 YFSETQ. This CDR3 region has 17 residues. V was clipped by 3 bases and J by 4 bases; unmatched bases: 11. The CDR3 sequence is CASSYTPQGADNEKLFF. Written as DNA, the CDR3 is TGCGCCAGCAGCTATACTCCCCAGGGGGCTGATAATGAAAAACTGTTTTTT.

This clonotype was picked up a small number of times. The chain uses TRBV6-1 and TRBJ2-3; D is ambiguous. CDR3 length: 10 amino acids. In germline, CDR1 is MNHNS, CDR2 SASEGT. The ends were cut back, 6 bases at V and 14 bases at J, with 12 bases in the middle. The CDR3 nucleotides are TGTGCCAGCAGCCGTACCCGATGGTATTTT. Translation: CASSRTRWYF.

This rearrangement joins TRBV9 to TRBJ2-1; no clear D gene. V was pared by 0 bases and J by 3 bases, with 10 bases between. Per germline, CDR1 SGDLS and CDR2 YYNGEE. The CDR3 is 15 residues long. The CDR3 loop is CASSVVGEDYNEQFF. The CDR3 DNA follows: TGTGCCAGCAGCGTAGTTGGCGAGGACTACAATGAGCAGTTCTTC.

The chain recombines TRBV5-6 with TRBJ2-2, with TRBD1 matching over 7 bases. The V and J ends lost 4 bases and 5 bases, in that order; junction bases with no gene match: 11. This CDR3 has 16 residues. Germline-derived CDR1 and CDR2 are SGHDT and YYEEEE. The DNA of the CDR3 is TGTGCCAGCAGCGGAGCGACAGGGATGGGAACCGGGGAGCTGTTTTTT. This translates into CASSGATGMGTGELFF.

The V call is TRBV10-2, the J call TRBJ2-1, with 10 bases identical to TRBD2. This CDR3 region has 14 residues. Looked up from germline, CDR1 is WSHSY and CDR2 is SAAADI. With V trimmed by 7 bases and J by 7 bases, 7 bases remained unmatched. The DNA for the CDR3 is TGCGCCAGCACCCCTAGCGGGGGTGGAAATGAGCAGTTCTTC. It encodes CASTPSGGGNEQFF.

In its sample, this clonotype was seen many times. The chain couples TRBV12-3 or TRBV12-4 to TRBJ1-2; the D is unclear. The CDR3 is 15 amino acids. V was pared by 2 bases and J by 3 bases, with 13 bases between. The CDR3 DNA reads as TGTGCCAGCAGTTTAACCGTTGCCGGGGACTATGGCTACACCTTC. Translated, it gives CASSLTVAGDYGYTF.

This clonotype was seen only a few times. The gene calls are TRBV7-2 and TRBJ2-1, with 7 positions matching TRBD2. CDR1 SGHTA and CDR2 FQGNSA come from the germline V gene. After removal of 2 bases from V and 5 bases from J, the junction contained 6 bases not matched to a gene. The CDR3 extends over 15 amino acids. CDR3 region: CASSLSGVRNNEQFF. CDR3 DNA sequence: TGTGCCAGCAGCTTAAGCGGGGTCCGGAACAATGAGCAGTTCTTC.

This chain links TRBV5-1 with TRBJ2-2, with D unclear. In germline, CDR1 is SGHRS, CDR2 YFSETQ. V dropped 1 base and J dropped 0 bases, with 7 bases sitting between them. There are 15 residues in the CDR3. CDR3 DNA sequence: TGCGCCAGCAGCTTGCTTGAGACGAACACCGGGGAGCTGTTTTTT. Protein product: CASSLLETNTGELFF.

This clonotype has only a few counts. The gene calls are TRBV10-3 and TRBJ1-5; tentatively, D is TRBD1 (5 bases). The CDR3 loop spans 13 amino acids. The germline gives CDR1 ENHRY, CDR2 SYGVKD. The V end lost 8 bases, the J end lost 2 bases, and 10 bases lay between the germline ends. The CDR3 spells CAICQTGNQPQHF. CDR3 coding DNA: TGTGCCATCTGTCAGACAGGCAATCAGCCCCAGCATTTT.

This clonotype was recorded a few times. V gene TRBV29-1 combines with J gene TRBJ1-2, with D possibly matching TRBD1 (5 bases). The CDR3 contains 12 residues. The germline V gene has CDR1 SQVTM and CDR2 ANQGSEA. Trimming left V 4 bases short and J 6 bases short, with 12 bases between. CDR3: CSVVYGRDGYTF. The CDR3 bases are TGCAGCGTTGTTTATGGCAGGGATGGCTACACCTTC.

V usage is TRBV2 and J usage is TRBJ2-5; D uncertain. The CDR3 is made up of 14 amino acids. V lost 2 bases and J lost 11, with 18 bases in between. The germline V gene encodes CDR1 SNHLY and CDR2 FYNNEI. CDR3 bases: TGTGCCAGCAGTGAAAGGTCGGCAGACAATGAGCAGTACTTC. Translation: CASSERSADNEQYF.

J is TRBJ1-1 and V is TRBV6-1; 8 positions agree with TRBD1. From germline, CDR1 is MNHNS and CDR2 SASEGT. The V segment lost 4 bases and the J segment 10 bases; nucleotides outside the gene matches: 20. The CDR3 length is 17 residues. CDR3 loop: CASSGGIRSRGPDGAFF. Written as DNA, the CDR3 is TGTGCCAGCAGTGGGGGGATACGTTCCAGGGGGCCCGACGGAGCTTTCTTT.

The genes are TRBV20-1 and TRBJ1-1; D may be TRBD1 (5 bases). With 4 bases removed from V and 6 bases from J, the gap between germline ends came to 21 bases. Per the germline V gene, CDR1 is DFQATT and CDR2 is SNEGSKA (reference sequence). The CDR3 is 15 amino acids. The CDR3 coding sequence is TGCAGTGCTACCTTGCGCGGGGGAGGCCACGCTGAAGCTTTCTTT. It specifies CSATLRGGGHAEAFF.